These 18 T cell receptor beta chains originate from one sample sequenced in a study of T cells in Graves' hyperthyroidism and ophthalmopathy. TCR beta CDR3 regions were amplified from RNA. A first-round RT-PCR of the TCR CDR3 used the HTBI primer set. TCRdb recomputed calls from the multiplex PCR reads with MiXCR, one row per CDR3 protein. The table includes more than 550,000 distinct CDR3 sequences, roughly a sixth detected once. The source material was blood. The receptor set was obtained from a woman between 50 and 59 years old with Graves' hyperthyroidism that later progressed to Graves' ophthalmopathy.

This clonotype was observed many times. The rearrangement joins TRBV2 to TRBJ1-2; unclear D gene. This CDR3 has 11 amino acids. The V gene's germline CDR1 is SNHLY and CDR2 FYNNEI. Trimming left V 7 bases short and J 7 bases short, with 10 bases between. The CDR3, as DNA: TGTGCCAGCACTGTCAACCGTGGCTACACCTTC. Encoded protein: CASTVNRGYTF.

The chain joins TRBV20-1 to TRBJ1-1, with a weak D call TRBD1 (5 bases). The V gene's germline CDR1 is DFQATT and CDR2 SNEGSKA (reference sequence). This CDR3 spans 14 amino acids. The V end lost 4 bases, the J end lost 3 bases, and 15 bases lay between the germline ends. The CDR3 protein is CSATPTRGDTEAFF. The CDR3 coding sequence is TGCAGTGCTACACCAACTCGAGGGGACACTGAAGCTTTCTTT.

The table lists this clonotype with a few counts. The chain couples TRBV19 to TRBJ2-6; 11 positions match TRBD1. With 3 bases clipped from V and 0 bases from J, the junction kept 4 bases outside the gene matches. The germline CDR1 and CDR2 sequences are LNHDA and SQIVND (reference sequence). The CDR3 is 18 amino acids. The CDR3 loop is CASSIGTGGPSGANVLTF. Written as DNA, the CDR3 is TGTGCCAGTAGTATCGGGACAGGGGGACCCTCTGGGGCCAACGTCCTGACTTTC.

The chain combines TRBV20-1 with TRBJ2-1, with 9 nucleotides matching TRBD1. Trimming cost V 1 base and J 4 bases; bases outside gene matches: 5. The CDR3 runs 15 residues. The germline gives CDR1 DFQATT, CDR2 SNEGSKA (reference sequence). The CDR3 reads CSARVGQGIYNEQFF. The DNA for the CDR3 is TGCAGTGCTAGAGTGGGACAGGGAATATACAATGAGCAGTTCTTC.

This sequence joins TRBV14 and TRBJ1-2; unclear D gene. The germline V gene has CDR1 SGHDN and CDR2 FVKESK. V was shortened by 4 bases and J by 4 bases, with 13 bases between the two germline ends. CDR3 length: 14 residues. CDR3 loop: CASSPTPGGYGYTF. In DNA form, the CDR3 reads TGTGCCAGCAGCCCTACCCCAGGAGGCTATGGCTACACCTTC.

This clonotype was counted a few times. CDR3 sequence reads: CASSAGTGDSEKLFF. CDR3 nucleotides: TGTGCCAGCAGTGCCGGGACAGGGGATAGCGAAAAACTGTTTTTT. This sequence joins TRBV6-1 and TRBJ1-4; TRBD1 matches 10 bases. J was trimmed by 8 bases and V by 4 bases; bases with no gene match: 7. Germline V CDR1 and CDR2: MNHNS, SASEGT. The CDR3 is 15 residues long.

V is TRBV20-1 and J is TRBJ1-6, with D possibly being TRBD1 (5 bases). The CDR3 extends over 16 amino acids. The germline V and J ends were trimmed by 2 bases and 7 bases, with 18 bases remaining between them. Germline V gene sequence: CDR1 DFQATT, CDR2 SNEGSKA (reference sequence). In DNA form, the CDR3 reads TGCAGTGCTAGAAAAGGGGAAAACCGAGGGAATTCACCCCTCCACTTT. It is translated as CSARKGENRGNSPLHF.

This clonotype has more than one count but fewer than ten. The CDR3 reads CASSPGGPGTDTQHF. In DNA form, the CDR3 reads TGTGCCAGCTCACCAGGGGGGCCCGGCACAGATACGCAGCATTTT. The V and J genes are TRBV18 and TRBJ2-3, with D possibly TRBD1 on 6 matching bases. The J call could be wrong; TRBJ1-5 is a better fit for the DNA end. There are 15 residues in the CDR3. Germline V gene sequence: CDR1 KGHSH, CDR2 LQKENI.

The sample holds many counts of this clonotype. The J gene is TRBJ2-3, the V gene TRBV20-1; the D is unclear. Germline V gene sequence: CDR1 DFQATT, CDR2 SNEGSKA (reference sequence). The CDR3 length is 14 residues. V dropped 4 bases and J dropped 0 bases, with 11 bases sitting between them. The CDR3 nucleotides are TGCAGTGCTATATCGGTATCAAGCACAGATACGCAGTATTTT. Its translation is CSAISVSSTDTQYF.

The chain combines TRBV4-1 with TRBJ1-2; a possible D gene is TRBD1 (6 bases). Trimming took 4 bases from V and 1 from J, leaving 10 bases between them. This CDR3 region has 14 residues. Germline lookup yields CDR1 MGHRA and CDR2 YSYEKL. The CDR3 DNA reads as TGCGCCAGCAGCCGCTCGGACAGTAACTATGGCTACACCTTC. Translating it yields CASSRSDSNYGYTF.

The V and J genes are TRBV12-3 or TRBV12-4 and TRBJ2-7, with D possibly being TRBD1 (5 bases). V lost 6 bases and J 3 bases, leaving 15 bases between the germline ends. This CDR3 spans 14 amino acids. CDR3 residues: CASSSETANYEQYF. The CDR3 DNA sequence: TGTGCCAGCAGCTCCGAGACAGCTAACTACGAGCAGTACTTC.

This clonotype has a handful of counts. The chain joins TRBV19 to TRBJ2-2; 10 bases match TRBD1. The ends lost 4 bases at V and 4 bases at J; junction bases unmatched: 6. CDR3 length equals 16 residues. CDR1 and CDR2 (germline): LNHDA, SQIVND (reference sequence). The CDR3 is CASSNRQGAATGELFF. CDR3 DNA: TGTGCCAGTAGTAACCGACAGGGGGCGGCCACCGGGGAGCTGTTTTTT.

V gene TRBV7-9 combines with J gene TRBJ2-3, with 16 nucleotides matching TRBD2. Germline V lookup: CDR1 SEHNR, CDR2 FQNEAQ (reference sequence). V lost 4 bases, J lost 7 bases, and 14 bases stayed unmatched. This CDR3 spans 19 amino acids. CDR3 nucleotides: TGTGCCAGCAGCTGGACCACCGGGACTAGCGGGGGGGCCGCCCATACGCAGTATTTT. It translates to CASSWTTGTSGGAAHTQYF. The complete variable domain, with remaining parts taken from reference TRBV7-9 and TRBJ2-3, reads DTGVSQNPRHKITKRGQNVTFRCDPISEHNRLYWYRQTLGQGPEFLTYFQNEAQLEKSRLLSDRFSAERPKGSFSTLEIQRTEQGDSAMYLCASSWTTGTSGGAAHTQYFGPGTRLTVL.

This clonotype occurred many times. The V call is TRBV5-5, the J call TRBJ1-6; no clear D gene. Per the germline V gene, CDR1 is SGHKS and CDR2 is YYEKEE (reference sequence). Trimming removed 1 base from V and 5 bases from J, with 10 bases in between. This CDR3 is 15 amino acids long. The CDR3 protein is CASSLLEADNSPLHF. The CDR3 DNA follows: TGTGCCAGCAGCTTGTTGGAGGCCGATAATTCACCCCTCCACTTT.

Turning to this clonotype: Since the CDR3 does not end with the conserved phenylalanine or tryptophan, this likely comes from a read error. The chain links TRBV5-1 to TRBJ1-2; maybe TRBD1 (6 bases). The V end lost 4 bases, the J end lost 3 bases, and 16 bases lay between the germline ends. There are 15 residues in the CDR3. Germline assignment: CDR1 SGHRS and CDR2 YFSETQ. CDR3 in DNA: TGCGCCAGCAGCCCGGACAGACCCGACTACTATGGCTACACCCTC. Protein: CASSPDRPDYYGYTL.

This clonotype was found many times. This chain joins TRBV11-1 and TRBJ2-3; D call uncertain. CDR3 length: 14 residues. Trimming removed 0 bases from V and 0 bases from J, with 4 bases in between. Germline CDR1 reads SGHAT; CDR2 reads FQDESV (reference sequence). CDR3 amino acids: CASSLAWSTDTQYF. The CDR3, as DNA: TGTGCCAGCAGCTTAGCGTGGAGCACAGATACGCAGTATTTT. Based on the CDR3 plus reference TRBV11-1 and TRBJ2-3, the full variable domain is EAEVAQSPRYKITEKSQAVAFWCDPISGHATLYWYRQILGQGPELLVQFQDESVVDDSQLPKDRFSAERLKGVDSTLKIQPAELGDSAMYLCASSLAWSTDTQYFGPGTRLTVL.

V gene TRBV20-1 combines with J gene TRBJ2-2; maybe TRBD1 (6 bases). This CDR3 has 12 residues. Germline loops: CDR1 DFQATT, CDR2 SNEGSKA (reference sequence). With 5 bases removed from V and 7 bases from J, the gap between germline ends came to 11 bases. The CDR3 bases are TGCAGTGCTTCAGGGGCGGTCGGGGAGCTGTTTTTT. Translation gives CSASGAVGELFF.

The table lists this clonotype with a few counts. The gene calls are TRBV5-4 and TRBJ2-5; D is possibly TRBD1 or TRBD2 (5 bases each). The CDR3 is 13 amino acids. Trimming shortened V by 5 bases and J by 5 bases, and 13 bases separated the two germline ends. Germline V lookup: CDR1 SGHNT, CDR2 YYREEE (reference sequence). The CDR3 DNA sequence: TGTGCCAGCAGATTGTGGGGGTCCGAGACCCAGTACTTC. Residues: CASRLWGSETQYF. The full variable domain, its missing parts supplied by reference TRBV5-4 and TRBJ2-5, is ETGVTQSPTHLIKTRGQQVTLRCSSQSGHNTVSWYQQALGQGPQFIFQYYREEENGRGNFPPRFSGLQFPNYSSELNVNALELDDSALYLCASRLWGSETQYFGPGTRLLVL.